The rows below give T cell receptor beta chains drawn from one sample of a study of beta chain features in type 1 diabetes. Generated by immunoSEQ multiplex PCR, the TCRdb table keeps only in-frame clones and is missing some. Of 130,000 to 150,000 clones in the sample, around an eighth were seen once. Sequenced input: central memory CD4+ T cells from blood. The receptors stem from a man aged 18 to 35 with type 1 diabetes. CDR3s include the opening cysteine and the closing phenylalanine or tryptophan. Fields, in order: V gene, CDR3 protein.

>TRBV11-2
CASSLATGDNEQFF
>TRBV7-7
CASSRGSTDTQYF
>TRBV4-1
CASSQVDNEKLFF
>TRBV7-9
CASSPGQGVNEQYF
>TRBV9
CASSPLGTGSGYTF
>TRBV27
CASAGRYRGTQYF
>TRBV21-1
CASPGEETQYF
>TRBV11-3
CASRTLGNTEAFF
>TRBV30
CAWRNAVEQYF
>TRBV6-1
CASSTVSGGNSPLHF
>TRBV5-4
CASSLVGGQETQYF
>TRBV19
CASTNDRAGANVLTF
>TRBV28
CASSPSSVETQYF
>TRBV7-2
CASSLGTGFGYGYTF
>TRBV6-6
CASTMDSLNTEAFF
>TRBV6-1
CASIPGQTSYEQYF
>TRBV9
CASSVMEHGEQFF
>TRBV19
CASSIGARPLDTQYF
>TRBV28
CASSSSRDTEAFF
>TRBV6-1
CASSEGRTGGSPLHF
>TRBV30
CAWSVRGSEAFF
>TRBV2
CASSENAPTGGNADTQYF
>TRBV11-3
CASSFSSTDTQYF
>TRBV5-6
CASSLGPLALDNEQFF
>TRBV18
CASSPGTQGIKNIQYF